This T cell receptor (beta chain) came from a study of PD-L1 blockade in urothelial cancer (TCRdb year 2017). With regard to the full study: All patients started therapy in about 2014 and received atezolizumab 1,200 mg intravenously every 3 weeks. Nine or ten patients reached durable clinical benefit, while around 19 patients did not. Pretreatment tumor samples, along with matched peripheral blood serially collected before and after atezolizumab treatment, were subjected to TCR sequencing. Blood samples were analyzed 3 weeks after the start of treatment (second dose) and 6 weeks after the start of treatment. In the same patients, whole exome sequencing and RNA sequencing of pretreatment tumors were performed in addition to TCR sequencing. Somatic, immune and clinical correlates of response to PD-L1 blockade with atezolizumab in urothelial cancer were the focus of an exploratory multi-omic analysis. Durable clinical benefit meant progression-free survival longer than 6 months, and TCR features were also tested against progression-free and overall survival. An ECOG performance status of 0 or 1 was recorded for the patients, and 0 to 3 prior chemotherapy regimens had been received by the patients. Blood samples gave median yields of around 140,000 T cells and 82,636 unique TCRs, along with a median clonality of around 0.08. About 85% of the 29 patients were identified as males with urothelial cancer of bladder origin, and a prior smoking history was reported by 18 of 29 patients. Under 30 patients had pretreatment blood TCR-seq, about 25 had at least one posttreatment blood collection, and about 25 had tumor TCR-seq.

CDR1 MNHNS and CDR2 SASEGT are derived from the germline V gene. A distance of 9 bases separates the germline ends of V and J, which lose 0 bases and 3 bases respectively. Including the terminal cysteine and phenylalanine, the CDR3 comprises 14 residues. Of all the DNA, just the CDR3 is kept, 42 bases in frame from base 1. The time point label here, explained by the study, means: peripheral blood 6 weeks after treatment start. The cohort comprised fewer than 35 patients with locally advanced or metastatic urothelial carcinoma treated at Memorial Sloan Kettering on a trial protocol. Peripheral blood mononuclear cells were collected pretreatment and during treatment, at between 1 and 8 total time points per patient. The Qiagen DNeasy Blood extraction kit was used to purify genomic DNA from total PBMCs and from tumor samples. PBMCs were collected pretreatment and during treatment, and were isolated and stored as previously described.

Synthetic TCR analog templates were spiked into each PCR to estimate absolute template abundance from read counts. The immunoSEQ assay used bias-controlled V and J gene primers to amplify TCRbeta CDR3 regions from genomic DNA. Rearranged TCRbeta segments were sequenced at approximately 20X coverage. Per the authors' processing: Clustering was used to correct sequencing errors, and CDR3s were annotated against IMGT to assign V, D and J genes. Downstream analyses used only productive TCRbeta rearrangements, leaving out any out-of-frame or stop-codon sequences. To compute clonality, Shannon entropy was normalized by the log of the number of unique productive sequences and then subtracted from one. Clones differing between time points or between blood and tumor were identified using Fisher's exact test with Benjamini-Hochberg correction, with an adjusted p below 0.01 applied as the threshold. TCRdb holds this immuneACCESS table with in-frame rearrangements only. Some clones are missing; in checked studies, unresolved V genes explain under half, and the rest has no known cause. The D gene and trimming were derived from the DNA, and the V and J assignments and clone size from that table. The sample has 25,000 to 35,000 clones on record, less than 90% of them singletons. The ten largest clones add up to around 3% of the sample.

Details on this clone: It lacks a known antigen. No per-base quality is available; no much larger clone lies one base away.

Overall study results and their limits: Greater expansion of tumor-associated TCR clones in peripheral blood 3 weeks after the start of treatment was observed in patients with durable benefit (n ≈ 22, p = 0.022). Improved progression-free and overall survival was found to be associated with pretreatment peripheral blood TCR clonality below the median. Because of the small sample size (n ≈ 31) and the many exploratory analyses performed, the results are intended to be regarded as hypothesis-generating.

The material sequenced was PBMCs, taken around atezolizumab (anti-PD-L1) treatment. Here the chain combines TRBV6-1 and TRBJ2-7; 5 matching bases give a weak D call of TRBD2. The source is a man aged 70 or older with urothelial cancer. The CDR3 in this case is CASSEALRDYEQYF. The bases are TGTGCCAGCAGTGAAGCGCTTCGGGACTACGAGCAGTACTTC.